The 30 T cell receptor beta chains given below trace back to one sample, sequenced in a study of blood T cell repertoires in COVID-19. This table comes from immunoSEQ multiplex PCR, and its TCRdb copy is limited to in-frame clones, with some not included. The table shows around 140,000 clones, with 70% to 80% occurring only once. Sequenced: peripheral blood. These TCRs come from a woman aged 80 or over with active or convalescent COVID-19.

CDR3 DNA: TGTGCCAGTAGTTCGGGAGGCAGCCGACAAGAGACCCAGTACTTC. As protein: CASSSGGSRQETQYF. The rearrangement joins TRBV19 to TRBJ2-5; 7 nucleotides match TRBD2. The CDR3 is made up of 15 amino acids. CDR1 and CDR2 from the germline V gene are LNHDA and SQIVND (reference sequence). Trimming removed 5 bases from V and 2 bases from J; junction bases left unmatched: 8.

V is TRBV6-5 and J is TRBJ1-2; 8 bases are shared with TRBD1. CDR1 and CDR2 from the germline V gene are MNHEY and SVGAGI. Trimming cost V 10 bases and J 4 bases; bases outside gene matches: 5. The CDR3 contains 12 residues. The CDR3 protein is CAIRQGSYGYTF. CDR3 in DNA: TGTGCCATCCGACAGGGGTCCTATGGCTACACCTTC.

The V gene is TRBV2, the J gene TRBJ2-7; D is uncertain. CDR1 SNHLY and CDR2 FYNNEI come from the germline V gene. The CDR3 totals 10 residues. The V end was cut by 8 bases, the J end by 0 bases, with 2 bases between. This CDR3 reads CASYSYEQYF. CDR3 nucleotide sequence: TGTGCCAGCTACTCCTACGAGCAGTACTTC.

The chain links TRBV6-6 to TRBJ1-4, with D possibly TRBD1 on 5 matching bases. CDR1 MNHNY and CDR2 SVGAGI come from the germline V gene (reference sequence). V was clipped by 8 bases and J by 8 bases, with 15 bases between them. There are 13 residues in the CDR3. The CDR3 is CASGRDLWEKLFF. CDR3 bases: TGTGCCAGCGGCCGGGACTTGTGGGAAAAACTGTTTTTT.

V usage is TRBV25-1 and J usage is TRBJ1-6; 11 nucleotides align to TRBD1. Germline V gene lookup returns CDR1 MGHDK and CDR2 SYGVNS. There are 16 residues in the CDR3. V shed 5 bases and J 7 bases; nucleotides not matched to a gene: 7. DNA for the CDR3: TGTGCCAGCAGTCCTAGGACAGGGGGCGAGAATTCACCCCTCCACTTT. As protein: CASSPRTGGENSPLHF.

The rearrangement joins TRBV11-2 to TRBJ2-5; a possible D gene is TRBD2 (6 bases). Germline V gene lookup returns CDR1 SGHAT and CDR2 FQNNGV. Trimming removed 2 bases from V and 4 bases from J, with 14 bases in between. The CDR3 extends over 15 amino acids. This CDR3 is CASSLIGGVRETQYF. The DNA for the CDR3 is TGTGCCAGCAGCTTAATTGGCGGGGTCCGAGAGACCCAGTACTTC. Drawing the rest from reference TRBV11-2 and TRBJ2-5, the complete variable domain is EAGVAQSPRYKIIEKRQSVAFWCNPISGHATLYWYQQILGQGPKLLIQFQNNGVVDDSQLPKDRFSAERLKGVDSTLKIQPAKLEDSAVYLCASSLIGGVRETQYFGPGTRLLVL.

The V gene is TRBV7-9, the J gene TRBJ2-7; possible D gene TRBD2, 6 bases. V gave up 5 bases and J gave up 1 base, with 21 bases separating them. The CDR3 runs 17 residues. Per the germline V gene, CDR1 is SEHNR and CDR2 is FQNEAQ (reference sequence). In DNA, the CDR3 is TGTGCCAGCAGCCCACTTTCCGGGACTGGAGATTCCTACGAGCAGTACTTC. This encodes CASSPLSGTGDSYEQYF.

V and J are TRBV3-1 (or the pseudogene TRBV3-2) and TRBJ1-1, with D unresolved. CDR3 length equals 18 residues. Trimming left V 0 bases short and J 2 bases short, with 19 bases between. The germline CDR1 and CDR2 sequences are LGHDT and YNNKEL (reference sequence). The CDR3 loop is CASSQDSGFGEINTEAFF. The CDR3 DNA reads TGTGCCAGCAGCCAAGATAGCGGTTTCGGGGAAATAAACACTGAAGCTTTCTTT.

The V gene is TRBV7-2, the J gene TRBJ1-3, with D unclear. Germline loops: CDR1 SGHTA, CDR2 FQGNSA. The CDR3 runs 17 residues. Trimming cost V 3 bases and J 0 bases, with 15 bases left between them. CDR3 sequence (DNA): TGTGCCAGCAGCTTTGGAGGCATGTCGCTCTCTGGAAACACCATATATTTT. Translation gives CASSFGGMSLSGNTIYF.

The genes are TRBV7-6 and TRBJ2-5, with 8 nucleotides matching TRBD2. Germline loops: CDR1 SGHVS, CDR2 FNYEAQ. V trimming: 8 bases; J trimming: 1 base; junction bases outside the gene matches: 9. CDR3 size: 15 residues. CDR3 in DNA: TGTGCCAGCGGTTTCGGGGCGGGGGGCCAAGAGACCCAGTACTTC. It yields the protein CASGFGAGGQETQYF.

This sequence joins TRBV6-6 and TRBJ1-5, with 8 bases identical to TRBD1. From germline, CDR1 is MNHNY and CDR2 SVGAGI (reference sequence). The CDR3 length is 16 residues. Trimming took 6 bases from V and 3 from J; bases not matched to a gene: 10. In nucleotides, the CDR3 is TGTGCCAGCAGCCCAGTACAGGGGGATTACAATCAGCCCCAGCATTTT. Encoded protein: CASSPVQGDYNQPQHF.

V and J are TRBV19 and TRBJ1-1, with 9 bases fitting TRBD1. The CDR3 spans 12 residues. CDR1 is LNHDA, CDR2 SQIVND, per germline (reference sequence). V was pared by 6 bases and J by 4 bases, with 0 bases of the junction left unmatched. The CDR3 DNA sequence: TGTGCCAGTAGGACAGGGGGCACTGAAGCTTTCTTT. Its translation is CASRTGGTEAFF.

This clone has just a few counts. The rearrangement links TRBV28 to TRBJ1-1; the D gene is possibly TRBD1 (6 bases). Germline V gene data show CDR1 as MDHEN and CDR2 as SYDVKM. This CDR3 has 14 residues. Deletions cut 7 bases from V and 0 bases from J, with 12 bases between. CDR3 DNA: TGTGCCAGCATCGCAGGGGCGCTGAACACTGAAGCTTTCTTT. This gives the protein CASIAGALNTEAFF.

J is TRBJ1-6 and V is TRBV3-1 (or the pseudogene TRBV3-2), with D possibly being TRBD1 (5 bases). The germline V gene has CDR1 LGHDT and CDR2 YNNKEL (reference sequence). The CDR3 totals 15 residues. Between the trimmed V and J ends, which lost 3 bases and 6 bases, there was a span of 12 bases. CDR3 protein: CASSQFGQLNSPLHF. The CDR3, as DNA: TGTGCCAGCAGCCAGTTCGGACAACTTAATTCACCCCTCCACTTT.

The chain employs TRBV7-9 and TRBJ2-3; 8 nucleotides align to TRBD1. Germline loops: CDR1 SEHNR, CDR2 FQNEAQ (reference sequence). The CDR3 runs to 13 residues. Trimming cost V 5 bases and J 4 bases; bases outside gene matches: 2. The CDR3 here is CASSRQGPDTQYF. Here the CDR3 DNA reads TGTGCCAGCAGCCGACAGGGGCCAGATACGCAGTATTTT.

This clone was recorded a few times. Other DNA sequences from this sample encode an identical CDR3 as well. V and J are TRBV7-9 and TRBJ1-2, with no clear D. The germline V gene has CDR1 SEHNR and CDR2 FQNEAQ (reference sequence). Trimming took 5 bases from V and 7 from J, leaving 8 bases between them. CDR3 length equals 11 residues. This CDR3 is CASSPAGGYTF. The CDR3 region has the DNA TGTGCCAGCAGCCCAGCGGGTGGCTACACCTTC.

The chain recombines TRBV19 with TRBJ1-2; 9 bases fit TRBD1. The CDR3 is 16 amino acids. V was clipped by 4 bases and J by 1 base; unmatched bases: 7. Germline V gene lookup returns CDR1 LNHDA and CDR2 SQIVND (reference sequence). The CDR3, as DNA: TGTGCCAGTAGTACCTCCGGGACAGGGAGTAACTATGGCTACACCTTC. Residues: CASSTSGTGSNYGYTF.

This chain's CDR3 is CASSPPIVPYEQYF. CDR3 sequence (DNA): TGTGCCAGCAGCCCACCGATAGTACCCTACGAGCAGTACTTC. The chain couples TRBV11-1 to TRBJ2-7; D is ambiguous. The CDR3 consists of 14 residues. Germline CDR1 SGHAT, CDR2 FQDESV (reference sequence). The V end was cut by 5 bases, the J end by 2 bases, with 13 bases between.

The gene calls are TRBV5-1 and TRBJ1-4, with 9 positions matching TRBD1. Trimming cost V 3 bases and J 7 bases; bases outside gene matches: 4. This CDR3 spans 14 amino acids. CDR1 and CDR2 from the germline V gene are SGHRS and YFSETQ. CDR3: CASSSGQGFEKLFF. CDR3 coding DNA: TGCGCCAGCAGCTCGGGACAGGGTTTTGAAAAACTGTTTTTT.

The chain employs TRBV19 and TRBJ1-6; D ambiguous. This CDR3 is built from 16 residues. Germline CDR1 is LNHDA and CDR2 is SQIVND (reference sequence). V was pared by 3 bases and J by 3 bases, with 12 bases between. CDR3 nucleotides: TGTGCCAGTAGTATCCCCACGGTCGGCTATAATTCACCCCTCCACTTT. Amino acid sequence: CASSIPTVGYNSPLHF.

J is TRBJ2-2 and V is TRBV9, with 8 bases lining up with TRBD1. The germline V gene has CDR1 SGDLS and CDR2 YYNGEE. The CDR3 is made up of 15 amino acids. Trimming at V came to 0 bases and at J to 6 bases, leaving 4 bases not matched to a gene. CDR3 region: CASSVGQGASGELFF. CDR3 in DNA: TGTGCCAGCAGCGTAGGGCAGGGGGCTTCCGGGGAGCTGTTTTTT.

The V call is TRBV29-1, the J call TRBJ1-2; D is possibly TRBD1 (5 bases). This CDR3 region has 13 residues. V lost 3 bases and J lost 7, with 15 bases in between. Germline V gene data show CDR1 as SQVTM and CDR2 as ANQGSEA. CDR3 loop: CSVDAGPTGGYTF. DNA for the CDR3: TGCAGCGTTGATGCGGGACCGACGGGTGGCTACACCTTC.

The V call is TRBV9, the J call TRBJ2-2; unclear D gene. This CDR3 is built from 16 residues. Trimming removed 0 bases from V and 4 bases from J, with 13 bases in between. In germline, CDR1 is SGDLS, CDR2 YYNGEE. The CDR3 coding sequence is TGTGCCAGCAGCGTAGGAGGCAGCCTCACCACCGGGGAGCTGTTTTTT. Translated: CASSVGGSLTTGELFF.

The chain combines TRBV30 with TRBJ1-2, with unresolved D. There are 11 residues in the CDR3. V dropped 2 bases and J dropped 10 bases, with 11 bases sitting between them. Germline V gene sequence: CDR1 GTSNPN, CDR2 SVGIG (reference sequence). The chain's CDR3 is CAWSFRTYYTF. The CDR3 nucleotides read TGTGCCTGGAGTTTCAGGACTTACTACACCTTC. Filled out from reference TRBV30 and TRBJ1-2, the complete variable domain reads SQTIHQWPATLVQPVGSPLSLECTVEGTSNPNLYWYRQAAGRGLQLLFYSVGIGQISSEVPQNLSASRPQDRQFILSSKKLLLSDSGFYLCAWSFRTYYTFGSGTRLTVV.

This chain joins TRBV14 and TRBJ2-1, with D unresolved. From germline, CDR1 is SGHDN and CDR2 FVKESK. V lost 8 bases and J 4 bases, leaving 3 bases between the germline ends. The CDR3 runs to 10 residues. In DNA, the CDR3 is TGTGCCAGCGTATACAATGAGCAGTTCTTC. Translation gives CASVYNEQFF.

The chain links TRBV6-2 or TRBV6-3 to TRBJ2-3; 12 bases fit TRBD1. Germline CDR1 reads MNHEY; CDR2 reads SVGEGT. The CDR3 totals 16 residues. V was pared by 5 bases and J by 7 bases, with 10 bases of the junction left unmatched. The CDR3 bases are TGTGCCAGCAGTAACCCGGGGACAGGGGGCATGAATACGCAGTATTTT. Its translation: CASSNPGTGGMNTQYF.

The chain links TRBV6-5 to TRBJ1-1; D unclear. V lost 7 bases, J lost 1 base, and 4 bases lay in between. The germline V gene encodes CDR1 MNHEY and CDR2 SVGAGI. This CDR3 is built from 11 residues. The CDR3 coding sequence is TGTGCCAGCACAGGGAACACTGAAGCTTTCTTT. It is translated as CASTGNTEAFF.

The CDR3 reads CASSGQVGQPQHF. Written as DNA, the CDR3 is TGTGCCAGTAGCGGACAGGTTGGTCAGCCCCAGCATTTT. The chain has TRBV19 and TRBJ1-5, with 7 bases identical to TRBD1. Germline values: CDR1 LNHDA, CDR2 SQIVND (reference sequence). CDR3 length: 13 residues. V trimming: 6 bases; J trimming: 6 bases; junction bases outside the gene matches: 5.

The J gene is TRBJ2-7, the V gene TRBV4-1; a weak D match, TRBD1 (6 bases). V was shortened by 6 bases and J by 1 base, with 13 bases between the two germline ends. This CDR3 comprises 14 residues. Per the germline V gene, CDR1 is MGHRA and CDR2 is YSYEKL. The CDR3 reads CASSPGQPSYEQYF. The CDR3, as DNA: TGCGCCAGCAGTCCAGGACAGCCTTCCTACGAGCAGTACTTC.

In regard to this clone: Possible read error: a much larger clone is one base away. This sample also contains other DNA sequences that code for the same CDR3. This chain uses TRBV6-5 with TRBJ1-1; 7 bases fit TRBD1. This CDR3 is built from 12 residues. V lost 6 bases and J lost 4; bases outside the gene matches: 2. The V gene's germline CDR1 is MNHEY and CDR2 SVGAGI. CDR3 sequence reads: CASSNRGTEAFF. DNA of the CDR3: TGTGCCAGCAGCAACAGGGGCACTGAAGCTTTCTTT.